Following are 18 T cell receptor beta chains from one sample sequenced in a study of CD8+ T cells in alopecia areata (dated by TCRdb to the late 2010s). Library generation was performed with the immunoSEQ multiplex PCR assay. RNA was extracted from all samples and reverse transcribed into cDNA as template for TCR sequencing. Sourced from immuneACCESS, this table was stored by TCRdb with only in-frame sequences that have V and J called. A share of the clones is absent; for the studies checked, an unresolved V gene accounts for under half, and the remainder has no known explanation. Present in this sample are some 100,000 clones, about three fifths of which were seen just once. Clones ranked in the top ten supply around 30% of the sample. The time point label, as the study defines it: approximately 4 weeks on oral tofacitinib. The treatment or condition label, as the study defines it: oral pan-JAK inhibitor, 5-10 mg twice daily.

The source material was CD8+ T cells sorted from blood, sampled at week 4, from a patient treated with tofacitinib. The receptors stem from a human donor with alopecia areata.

As DNA, the CDR3 is TGTGCCATCAGTCTCGGGACACCGGGAACCTATGGCTACACCTTC. It is translated as CAISLGTPGTYGYTF. The chain couples TRBV10-3 to TRBJ1-2; D perhaps matches TRBD1 (6 bases). Trimming stripped 5 bases from V and 4 bases from J, with 17 bases between. The CDR3 is 15 amino acids. Germline values: CDR1 ENHRY, CDR2 SYGVKD.

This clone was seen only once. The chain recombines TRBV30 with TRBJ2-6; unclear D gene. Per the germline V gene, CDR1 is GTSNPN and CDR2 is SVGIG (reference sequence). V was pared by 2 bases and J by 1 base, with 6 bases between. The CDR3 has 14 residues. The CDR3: CAWSLGSGANVLTF. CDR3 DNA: TGTGCCTGGAGTTTGGGGTCTGGGGCCAACGTCCTGACTTTC.

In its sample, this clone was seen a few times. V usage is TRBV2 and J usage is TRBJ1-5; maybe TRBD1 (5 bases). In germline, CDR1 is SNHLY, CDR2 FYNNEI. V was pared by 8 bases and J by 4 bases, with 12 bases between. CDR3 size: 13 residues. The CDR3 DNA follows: TGTGCCAGCTACCCCGGGGGGAATCAGCCCCAGCATTTT. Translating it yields CASYPGGNQPQHF.

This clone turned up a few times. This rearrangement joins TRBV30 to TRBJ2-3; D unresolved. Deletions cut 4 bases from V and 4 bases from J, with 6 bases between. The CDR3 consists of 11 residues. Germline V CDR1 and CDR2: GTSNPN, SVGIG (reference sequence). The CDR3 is CAWTDADTQYF. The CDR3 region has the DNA TGTGCCTGGACGGATGCAGATACGCAGTATTTT.

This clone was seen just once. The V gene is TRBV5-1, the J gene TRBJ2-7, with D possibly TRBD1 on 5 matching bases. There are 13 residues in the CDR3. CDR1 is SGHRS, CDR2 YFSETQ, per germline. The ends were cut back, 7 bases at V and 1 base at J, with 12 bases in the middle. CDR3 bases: TGCGCCAGCGGTACAGGTACTTCCTACGAGCAGTACTTC. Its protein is CASGTGTSYEQYF.

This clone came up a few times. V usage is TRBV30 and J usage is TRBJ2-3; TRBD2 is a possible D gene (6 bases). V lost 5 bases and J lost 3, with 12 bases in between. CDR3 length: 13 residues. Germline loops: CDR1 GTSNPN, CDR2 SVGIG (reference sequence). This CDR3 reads CAWGPGGTDTQYF. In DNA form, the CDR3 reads TGTGCCTGGGGGCCCGGAGGGACAGATACGCAGTATTTT.

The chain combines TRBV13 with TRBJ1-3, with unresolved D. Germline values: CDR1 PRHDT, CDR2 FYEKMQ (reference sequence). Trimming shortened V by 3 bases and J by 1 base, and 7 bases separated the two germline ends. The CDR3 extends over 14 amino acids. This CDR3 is CASSFRESGNTIYF. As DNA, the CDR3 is TGTGCCAGCAGCTTTCGGGAGTCTGGAAACACCATATATTTT.

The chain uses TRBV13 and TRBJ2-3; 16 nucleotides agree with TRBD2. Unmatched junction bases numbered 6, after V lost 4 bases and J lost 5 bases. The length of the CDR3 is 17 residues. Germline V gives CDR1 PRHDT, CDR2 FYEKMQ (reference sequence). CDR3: CASSSGTSGGAGDTQYF. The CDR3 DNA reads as TGTGCCAGCAGCTCCGGGACTAGCGGGGGGGCAGGAGATACGCAGTATTTT.

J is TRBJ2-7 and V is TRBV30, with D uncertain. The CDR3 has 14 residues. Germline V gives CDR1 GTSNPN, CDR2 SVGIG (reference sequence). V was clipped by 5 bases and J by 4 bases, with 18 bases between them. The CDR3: CAWGVRPLGYEQYF. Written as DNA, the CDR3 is TGTGCCTGGGGCGTTCGGCCTCTGGGGTACGAGCAGTACTTC.

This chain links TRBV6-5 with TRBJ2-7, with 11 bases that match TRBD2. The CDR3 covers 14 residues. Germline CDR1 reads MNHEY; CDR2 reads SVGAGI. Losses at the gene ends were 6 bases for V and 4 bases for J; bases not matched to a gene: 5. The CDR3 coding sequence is TGTGCCAGCAGCGTAGCGGGGGGGCTGTACGAGCAGTACTTC. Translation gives CASSVAGGLYEQYF.

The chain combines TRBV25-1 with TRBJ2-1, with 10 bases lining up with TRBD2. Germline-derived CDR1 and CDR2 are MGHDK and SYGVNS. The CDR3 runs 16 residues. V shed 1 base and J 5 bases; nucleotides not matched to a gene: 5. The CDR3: CASSEFRLAGDNEQFF. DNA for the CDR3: TGTGCCAGCAGTGAATTTAGGCTAGCGGGGGACAATGAGCAGTTCTTC.

CDR3 in amino acids: CASSAAPETQYF. CDR3 nucleotides: TGTGCCAGCAGTGCCGCCCCGGAGACCCAGTACTTC. This chain connects TRBV2 to TRBJ2-5, with D unresolved. V shed 4 bases and J shed 5 bases, with 8 bases lying between them. Germline loops: CDR1 SNHLY, CDR2 FYNNEI. The CDR3 runs to 12 residues.

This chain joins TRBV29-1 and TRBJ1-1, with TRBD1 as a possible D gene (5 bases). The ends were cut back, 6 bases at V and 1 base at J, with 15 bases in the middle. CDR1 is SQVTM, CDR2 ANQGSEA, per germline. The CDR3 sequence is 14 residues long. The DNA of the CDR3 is TGCAGCGTGACTGAAGGGGCCCGGAACACTGAAGCTTTCTTT. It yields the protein CSVTEGARNTEAFF.

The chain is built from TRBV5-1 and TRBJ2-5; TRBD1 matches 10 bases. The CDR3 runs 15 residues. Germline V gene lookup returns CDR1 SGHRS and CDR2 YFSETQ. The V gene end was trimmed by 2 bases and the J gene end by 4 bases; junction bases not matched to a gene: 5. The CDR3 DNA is TGCGCCAGCAGCTTCGACAGGGGGCGCTTAGAGACCCAGTACTTC. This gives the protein CASSFDRGRLETQYF.

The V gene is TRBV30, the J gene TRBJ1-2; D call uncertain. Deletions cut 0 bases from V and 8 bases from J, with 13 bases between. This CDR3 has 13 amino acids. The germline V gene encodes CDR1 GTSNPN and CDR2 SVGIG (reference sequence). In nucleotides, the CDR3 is TGTGCCTGGAGTGTACTAACCTCCTGGGGCTACACCTTC. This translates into CAWSVLTSWGYTF.

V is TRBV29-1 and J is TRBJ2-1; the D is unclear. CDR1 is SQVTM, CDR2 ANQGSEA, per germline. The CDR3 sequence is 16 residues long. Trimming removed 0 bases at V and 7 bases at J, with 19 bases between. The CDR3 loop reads CSVEDLEPTLENEQFF. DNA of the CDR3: TGCAGCGTTGAAGATCTGGAGCCCACCCTCGAGAATGAGCAGTTCTTC.

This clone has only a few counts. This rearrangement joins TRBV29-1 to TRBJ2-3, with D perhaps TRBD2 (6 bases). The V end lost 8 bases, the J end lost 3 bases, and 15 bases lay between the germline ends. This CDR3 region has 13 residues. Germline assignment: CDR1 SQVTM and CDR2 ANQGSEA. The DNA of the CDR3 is TGCAGCTCGCGGGATGGGACTACAGATACGCAGTATTTT. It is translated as CSSRDGTTDTQYF.

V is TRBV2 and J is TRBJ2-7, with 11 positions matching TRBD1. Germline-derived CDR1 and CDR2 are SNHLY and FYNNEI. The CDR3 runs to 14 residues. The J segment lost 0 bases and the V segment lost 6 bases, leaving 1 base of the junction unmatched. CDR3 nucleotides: TGTGCCAGCAGGGGGACAGGGGGCTCCTACGAGCAGTACTTC. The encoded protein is CASRGTGGSYEQYF. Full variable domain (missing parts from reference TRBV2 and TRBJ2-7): EPEVTQTPSHQVTQMGQEVILRCVPISNHLYFYWYRQILGQKVEFLVSFYNNEISEKSEIFDDQFSVERPDGSNFTLKIRSTKLEDSAMYFCASRGTGGSYEQYFGPGTRLTVT.